Listed below are T cell receptor beta chains from one sample, sequenced in a study of blood T cell repertoires in COVID-19. Repertoires were generated with immunoSEQ multiplex PCR, while TCRdb's copy carries only in-frame clones and drops some. Here the sample spans approximately 290,000 clones, 75% to 90% being singletons. The specimen sequenced was peripheral blood. These receptors originate from a man younger than 35 with active or convalescent COVID-19. CDR3s include the opening cysteine and the closing phenylalanine or tryptophan. The D gene is left open where the match is weak. Rows may omit the clone size; those that give it use once, few, many or a size class.

v_gene: TRBV20-1
d_gene: NA
j_gene: TRBJ1-1
abundance: few
CDR3aa: CSASVMNTEAFF
CDR3nt: TGCAGTGCTAGTGTTATGAACACTGAAGCTTTCTTT

v_gene: TRBV2
d_gene: TRBD1
j_gene: TRBJ1-4
abundance: NA
CDR3aa: CASRQTGVPEKLFF
CDR3nt: TGTGCCAGCAGGCAGACAGGGGTCCCCGAAAAACTGTTTTTT

v_gene: TRBV10-2
d_gene: NA
j_gene: TRBJ2-3
abundance: NA
CDR3aa: CASTRSRTDTQYF
CDR3nt: TGCGCCAGCACGCGGTCCCGGACAGATACGCAGTATTTT

v_gene: TRBV19
d_gene: NA
j_gene: TRBJ1-5
abundance: NA
CDR3aa: CASSILDQPQHF
CDR3nt: TGTGCCAGTAGTATATTAGATCAGCCCCAGCATTTT

v_gene: TRBV2
d_gene: NA
j_gene: TRBJ1-2
abundance: NA
CDR3aa: CASRPRTGSSYGYTF
CDR3nt: TGTGCCAGCAGACCGAGGACGGGATCCTCCTATGGCTACACCTTC

v_gene: TRBV24-1
d_gene: TRBD1
j_gene: TRBJ1-4
abundance: NA
CDR3aa: CANGWTGAGLFF
CDR3nt: TGTGCCAACGGATGGACAGGGGCAGGACTGTTTTTT

v_gene: TRBV7-3
d_gene: TRBD2
j_gene: TRBJ2-3
abundance: NA
CDR3aa: CASSLALAGRTDTQYF
CDR3nt: TGTGCCAGCAGCCTGGCACTAGCGGGTCGCACAGATACGCAGTATTTT

v_gene: TRBV18
d_gene: TRBD1
j_gene: TRBJ2-1
abundance: NA
CDR3aa: CASSPGQGSYNEQFF
CDR3nt: TGTGCCAGCTCACCCGGACAGGGGTCCTACAATGAGCAGTTCTTC

v_gene: TRBV7-9
d_gene: TRBD1
j_gene: TRBJ1-4
abundance: once
CDR3aa: CASSKGQGMDRNEKLFF
CDR3nt: TGTGCCAGCAGCAAGGGACAGGGGATGGATCGGAATGAAAAACTGTTTTTT

v_gene: TRBV24-1
d_gene: TRBD1
j_gene: TRBJ1-2
abundance: NA
CDR3aa: CATRKTGEDYGYTF
CDR3nt: TGTGCCACCAGAAAGACAGGGGAGGACTATGGCTACACCTTC

v_gene: TRBV7-9
d_gene: NA
j_gene: TRBJ1-3
abundance: NA
CDR3aa: CASSSQRSGNTIYF
CDR3nt: TGTGCCAGCAGCTCACAGAGATCTGGAAACACCATATATTTT

v_gene: TRBV12-3/TRBV12-4
d_gene: NA
j_gene: TRBJ1-5
abundance: NA
CDR3aa: CASRGASNQPQHF
CDR3nt: TGTGCCAGCAGAGGGGCTAGCAATCAGCCCCAGCATTTT

v_gene: TRBV19
d_gene: TRBD2
j_gene: TRBJ2-3
abundance: NA
CDR3aa: CASSQRLADSTDTQYF
CDR3nt: TGTGCCAGTAGTCAAAGACTAGCGGATAGCACAGATACGCAGTATTTT

v_gene: TRBV5-1
d_gene: NA
j_gene: TRBJ1-2
abundance: once
CDR3aa: CASSLVGYGYTF
CDR3nt: TGCGCCAGCAGCTTGGTCGGCTATGGCTACACCTTC

v_gene: TRBV28
d_gene: TRBD2
j_gene: TRBJ2-5
abundance: once
CDR3aa: CASSFEAGGVETQYF
CDR3nt: TGTGCCAGCAGTTTTGAAGCGGGAGGTGTGGAGACCCAGTACTTC

v_gene: TRBV24-1
d_gene: TRBD1
j_gene: TRBJ1-1
abundance: few
CDR3aa: CATSGQDRSYTEAFF
CDR3nt: TGTGCCACCAGTGGGCAGGACAGGTCTTACACTGAAGCTTTCTTT

v_gene: TRBV5-6
d_gene: NA
j_gene: TRBJ2-1
abundance: NA
CDR3aa: CASSLQNSGGEQFF
CDR3nt: TGTGCCAGCAGCCTACAAAATTCCGGAGGTGAGCAGTTCTTC

v_gene: TRBV7-9
d_gene: NA
j_gene: TRBJ1-2
abundance: NA
CDR3aa: CASSYSLRQVNYGYTF
CDR3nt: TGTGCCAGCAGCTATTCTCTCAGACAGGTTAACTATGGCTACACCTTC

v_gene: TRBV7-6
d_gene: TRBD2
j_gene: TRBJ2-7
abundance: NA
CDR3aa: CASSRAAGETYEQYF
CDR3nt: TGTGCCAGCAGCCGGGCAGCGGGGGAGACCTACGAGCAGTACTTC

v_gene: TRBV7-2
d_gene: NA
j_gene: TRBJ1-3
abundance: NA
CDR3aa: CASSPQAPLSGNTIYF
CDR3nt: TGTGCCAGCAGCCCACAGGCGCCACTCTCTGGAAACACCATATATTTT

v_gene: TRBV12-5
d_gene: NA
j_gene: TRBJ1-1
abundance: NA
CDR3aa: CASGTTANTEAFF
CDR3nt: TGTGCTAGTGGCACGACAGCGAACACTGAAGCTTTCTTT

v_gene: TRBV27
d_gene: NA
j_gene: TRBJ1-3
abundance: once
CDR3aa: CASSLRQGNTIYF
CDR3nt: TGTGCCAGCAGTTTAAGACAAGGAAACACCATATATTTT

v_gene: TRBV4-3
d_gene: NA
j_gene: TRBJ1-6
abundance: NA
CDR3aa: CASSQLMTDNSPLHF
CDR3nt: TGCGCCAGCAGCCAGCTTATGACAGATAATTCACCCCTCCACTTT

v_gene: TRBV7-8
d_gene: TRBD1
j_gene: TRBJ2-1
abundance: NA
CDR3aa: CASSLPEDRGPGNEQFF
CDR3nt: TGTGCCAGCAGCTTACCCGAAGACAGGGGACCCGGGAATGAGCAGTTCTTC